These 4 T cell receptor beta chains were sequenced from one sample in a study of blood T cell repertoires in COVID-19 (dated by TCRdb to the early 2020s). Preparation of the library involved the immunoSEQ multiplex PCR assay. TCRdb took over this immuneACCESS table, retaining in-frame rearrangements with V and J assigned. Such tables are incomplete; in checked studies, under half of the missing clones stem from an unresolved V gene, and the remainder is unexplained. This sample is represented by over 200,000 clones; 75% to 90% of them were singletons. 4.5% to 5.5% of the sample is taken by the ten largest. Input material: peripheral blood. The origin of the receptors is a human donor in a cohort sampled during active COVID-19.

The chain employs TRBV15 and TRBJ2-7; 11 bases fit TRBD1. The germline V gene encodes CDR1 LNHNV and CDR2 YYDKDF (reference sequence). The CDR3 sequence is 18 residues long. The junction had 12 bases not matched to a gene; V was cut back by 0 bases and J by 5 bases. In DNA, the CDR3 is TGTGCCACCAGCAGAGACAACATTCCGGGACAGGGGGGCGACGAGCAGTACTTC. Protein: CATSRDNIPGQGGDEQYF. The full variable domain, completed using reference TRBV15 and TRBJ2-7, is DAMVIQNPRYQVTQFGKPVTLSCSQTLNHNVMYWYQQKSSQAPKLLFHYYDKDFNNEADTPDNFQSRRPNTSFCFLDIRSPGLGDTAMYLCATSRDNIPGQGGDEQYFGPGTRLTVT.

The chain recombines TRBV11-2 with TRBJ2-1; 14 bases line up with TRBD2. This CDR3 has 16 residues. J gave up 9 bases and V 5 bases, and 9 bases lay outside the gene matches. CDR1 SGHAT and CDR2 FQNNGV come from the germline V gene. DNA of the CDR3: TGTGCCAGCAGCCCCCCCGGGACTAGCGGGAGTAGTGAGCAGTTCTTC. It encodes CASSPPGTSGSSEQFF.

The chain is built from TRBV5-1 and TRBJ2-7; D call uncertain. The V and J ends lost 4 bases and 0 bases respectively, with 11 bases between them. This CDR3 has 14 residues. Germline V gene data show CDR1 as SGHRS and CDR2 as YFSETQ. The CDR3 loop is CASSERVDSYEQYF. CDR3 sequence (DNA): TGCGCCAGCAGCGAACGGGTGGACTCCTACGAGCAGTACTTC.

The chain employs TRBV7-3 and TRBJ1-1, with D possibly being TRBD1 (6 bases). V was cut by 4 bases and J by 0 bases, with 15 bases left in between. Germline assignment: CDR1 SGHTA and CDR2 FQGTGA. CDR3 length: 16 residues. The CDR3 sequence is CASSSRGGHLNTEAFF. The CDR3 DNA follows: TGTGCCAGCAGCTCAAGAGGGGGACACTTGAACACTGAAGCTTTCTTT.